This record covers a single TCR beta chain. Its recognized antigen is unknown. Per-base qualities were not stored, and no clone one base away is much larger. V is reduced by 7 bases and J by 2 bases, leaving a spacing of 16 bases between them. CDR1 and CDR2 are read off the germline V gene as ENHRY and SYGVKD. The CDR3 numbers 15 residues from cysteine through phenylalanine. The kept DNA is CDR3 alone, 45 bases in frame from the first base. TCRbeta CDR3 regions were sequenced with the immunoSEQ Assay. After extraction, genomic DNA underwent amplification by bias-controlled multiplex PCR, followed by high-throughput sequencing. On the study's bioinformatics: Collapsing and filtering of sequences were performed to quantify the absolute abundance of each unique TCRbeta CDR3 region. T cell fraction was estimated by normalizing TCRbeta template counts to usable DNA, with usable DNA measured through amplification of reference genes found in all nucleated cells. Repertoire TCRs were annotated as SARS-CoV-2-specific by exact matching of V gene, CDR3 amino acid sequence and J gene to a known reactive TCR set. The reference SARS-CoV-2 TCR set came from MIRA and was filtered for enrichment in COVID-19-positive ImmuneCODE repertoires, removing public or cross-reactive TCRs. Drawing on the MIRA antigens, annotated TCRs were analysed further at the level of specific ORF or position within ORF. Breadth was defined as the number of annotated unique rearrangements divided by the total number of unique productive rearrangements, and depth was defined as the summed frequency of the annotated unique rearrangements. Two-sided Wilcoxon rank-sum tests were applied when comparing TCR breadth between groups. TCRdb stores this immuneACCESS table with in-frame sequences only. Part of the clones is absent; in the studies checked, under half of the shortfall reflects unresolved V genes, and no reason is known for the rest. Clone size and the V and J calls come from that table; the DNA yielded D and trimming. The sample yields hundreds of thousands of clones; roughly nine tenths were counted once. The ten largest clones represent nearly 1.5% of the sample.

These data belong to a study of Ad26.COV2.S vaccination and SARS-CoV-2 variants (dated by TCRdb to 2020 to 2022). With respect to the entire study: Vaccine-arm donors were drawn from COV1001, a multicentre, randomized, double-blind, placebo-controlled phase I-IIa trial of Ad26.COV2.S in healthy adults. Dosing of Ad26.COV2.S was intramuscular, at either 5x10^10 or 1x10^11 viral particles, delivered as one shot or as two shots spaced 56 days apart. TCRbeta repertoire sequencing was used to assess the specificity and breadth of SARS-CoV-2-reactive T cell receptors after Ad26.COV2.S vaccination. A total of 32 samples were included in the TCR-sequenced set, comprising roughly 19 Ad26.COV2.S vaccine recipients, 5 placebo recipients and 8 SARS-CoV-2 convalescent individuals. Trial participants were randomized into five groups of five: low-dose or high-dose Ad26.COV2.S given once or twice, or placebo on both occasions. Blinding of investigators to trial group allocation was maintained during experiments and outcome assessment. General conclusions and limits of the study: Higher spike-specific TCR breadth was observed in Ad26.COV2.S recipients than in placebo recipients (P = 0.0014). After vaccination, substantial breadth of spike-specific CD8+ and CD4+ T cell responses was reported. According to the authors, total T cell responses may have been underestimated by the TCR breadth and depth analyses. Comparing responses between vaccine doses or regimens was not something the study was powered to do. Vaccine and placebo recipients had similar non-spike TCR breadth, a finding consistent with the vaccine containing only spike.

The treatment or condition label of this sample denotes: around 19 received Ad26.COV2.S at low or high dose, single or two shots; five or six received placebo; per-sample allocation not given. Repertoires of vaccine and placebo recipients were sequenced from samples taken on day 63 after the first injection. In Cohort 1b, 25 adults aged 18-55 years were enrolled at a single site in Boston, USA, between 29 July and 7 August 2020. Ad26.COV2.S consisted of a replication-incompetent adenovirus type 26 vector by which a prefusion-stabilized SARS-CoV-2 spike protein from the original Wuhan strain was expressed.

The sequenced sample was peripheral blood, obtained in a trial of Ad26.COV2.S vaccine versus placebo. This TCR derives from a person between 18 and 60 years old who received the Ad26.COV2.S COVID-19 vaccine or a placebo. The chain employs TRBV10-3 and TRBJ2-3, and the D gene may be TRBD2, 6 bases matching. The sequenced DNA is TGTGCCATCACCCCCCGGGAGACACCCACAGATACGCAGTATTTT. It is translated as CAITPRETPTDTQYF.